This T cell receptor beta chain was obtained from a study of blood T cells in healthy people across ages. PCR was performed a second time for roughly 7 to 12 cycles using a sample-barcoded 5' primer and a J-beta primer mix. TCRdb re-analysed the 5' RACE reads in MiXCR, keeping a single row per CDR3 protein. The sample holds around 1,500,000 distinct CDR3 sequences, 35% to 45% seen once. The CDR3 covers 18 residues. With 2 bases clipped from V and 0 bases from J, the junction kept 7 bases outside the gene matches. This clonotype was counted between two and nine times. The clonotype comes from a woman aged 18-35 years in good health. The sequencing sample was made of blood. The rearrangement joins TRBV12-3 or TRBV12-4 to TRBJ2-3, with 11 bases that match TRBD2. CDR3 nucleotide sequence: TGTGCCAGCAGTTTACGGGCTAGCGGGAGGATGAGCACAGATACGCAGTATTTT. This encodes CASSLRASGRMSTDTQYF.